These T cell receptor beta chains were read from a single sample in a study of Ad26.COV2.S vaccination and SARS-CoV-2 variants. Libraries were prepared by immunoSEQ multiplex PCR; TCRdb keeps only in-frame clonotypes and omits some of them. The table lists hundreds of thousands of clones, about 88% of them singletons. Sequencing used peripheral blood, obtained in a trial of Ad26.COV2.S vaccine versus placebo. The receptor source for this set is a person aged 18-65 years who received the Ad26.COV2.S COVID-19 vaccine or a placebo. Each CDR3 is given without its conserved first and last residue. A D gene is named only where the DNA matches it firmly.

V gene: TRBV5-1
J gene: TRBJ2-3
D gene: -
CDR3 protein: ASSSLITDTQY

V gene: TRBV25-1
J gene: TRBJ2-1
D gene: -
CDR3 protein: ASYSTHAGTYNEQF

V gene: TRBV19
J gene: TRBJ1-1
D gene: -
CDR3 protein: ASSIGGWDTEAF

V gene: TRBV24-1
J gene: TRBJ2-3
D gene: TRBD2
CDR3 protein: ATSDGTGGGTDTQY

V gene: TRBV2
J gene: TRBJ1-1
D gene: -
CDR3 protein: ASSEEAPTEAF

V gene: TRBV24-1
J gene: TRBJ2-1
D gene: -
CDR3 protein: ATSDLGPNNYNEQF

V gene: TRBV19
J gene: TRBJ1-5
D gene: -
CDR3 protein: ASSVGGGGQPQH

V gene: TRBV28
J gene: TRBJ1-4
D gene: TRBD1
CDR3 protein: ASSGPGQGDEKLF

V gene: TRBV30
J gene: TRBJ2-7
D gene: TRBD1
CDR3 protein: AWATGGFYEQY

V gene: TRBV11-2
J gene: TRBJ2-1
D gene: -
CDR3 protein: ASSVTGNEQF

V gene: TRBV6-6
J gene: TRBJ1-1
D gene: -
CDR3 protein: ASSYQALGSEAF

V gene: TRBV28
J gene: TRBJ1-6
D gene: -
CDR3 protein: ASSYTGGHSPLH

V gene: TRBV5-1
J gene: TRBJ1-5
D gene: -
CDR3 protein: ASSFSPNQPQH

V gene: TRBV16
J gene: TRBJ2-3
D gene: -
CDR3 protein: ASTHQGDTQY

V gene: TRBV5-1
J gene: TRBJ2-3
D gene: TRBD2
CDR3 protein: ASSSGTRADTQY

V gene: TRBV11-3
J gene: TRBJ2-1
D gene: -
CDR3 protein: ASSRRDEQF

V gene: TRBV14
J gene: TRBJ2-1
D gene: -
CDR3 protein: ASSLQNNEQF

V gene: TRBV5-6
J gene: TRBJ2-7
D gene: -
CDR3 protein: ASSLASSYEQY

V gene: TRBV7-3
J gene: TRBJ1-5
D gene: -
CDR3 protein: ASSLDSNQPQH

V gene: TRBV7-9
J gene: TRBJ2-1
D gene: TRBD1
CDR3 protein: ASSFTGGVGSVQF

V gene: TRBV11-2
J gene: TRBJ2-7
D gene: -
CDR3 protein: ASSSREKSYEQY

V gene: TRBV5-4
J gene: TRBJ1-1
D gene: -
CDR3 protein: ASSYGKETEAF

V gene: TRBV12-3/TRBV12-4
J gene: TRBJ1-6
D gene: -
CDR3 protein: ASSLDGNSPLH

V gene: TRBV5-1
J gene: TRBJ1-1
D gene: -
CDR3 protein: ASSLEWTGDTEAF

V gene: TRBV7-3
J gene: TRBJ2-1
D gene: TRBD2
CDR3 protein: ASSLGSGGEQF

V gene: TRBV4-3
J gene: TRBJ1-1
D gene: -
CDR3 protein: ASSQFWDQGVNTEAF

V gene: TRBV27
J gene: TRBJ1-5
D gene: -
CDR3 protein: ASSSQRGNSNQPQH

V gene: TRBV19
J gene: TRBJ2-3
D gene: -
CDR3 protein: ASTKGGDTSDTQY